Reported below is one T cell receptor (beta chain). Mismatch with germline at one junction end may stem from a read error. Other DNA sequences within the sample encode an identical CDR3. The CDR3 runs to 13 residues. CDR1 is SGHDT, CDR2 YYEEEE, per germline. The sample belongs to a study of shared clonotypes between healthy human individuals. Some clones are missing from TCRdb's copy, which holds only in-frame ones; the method was immunoSEQ multiplex PCR. In the table there are a few million clones, approximately 93% of which are singletons. The TCR originated in a man aged 18 to 35 in good health. Some clones in this sample may be carry-over from other donors' samples. V and J are TRBV5-6 and TRBJ2-5, with 7 bases aligning to TRBD1. Material: naive CD4+ T cells from PBMCs. Subset defined: CD45RA+ positively selected. DNA of the CDR3: TGTGCCAGCAGCTTTCGACAGGGAGAGACCCAATACTTC. Protein sequence: CASSFRQGETQYF.